The rows below give T cell receptor beta chains drawn from one sample of a study of T cell responses to AZD1222 COVID-19 vaccine. Libraries were prepared by immunoSEQ multiplex PCR; TCRdb keeps only in-frame clonotypes and omits some of them. The repertoire holds 200,000 to 250,000 clones, roughly 94% seen once, with around 1.7% in the top ten. The specimen was peripheral blood, collected 28 days after the second dose of the MenACWY control vaccine. The receptors come from an adult who received the MenACWY meningococcal vaccine as a control. The conserved cysteine and the conserved F or W are not part of the CDR3 here.

v_gene	j_gene	len	CDR3aa
TRBV9	TRBJ2-2	15	ASSVEGLAGDPGELF
TRBV4-2	TRBJ1-5	15	ASSQDLQGQYLRPQH
TRBV6-5	TRBJ2-1	14	ASSFELAGAYNEQF
TRBV28	TRBJ1-1	8	ASRLERSF
TRBV29-1	TRBJ2-7	14	SVLYYGGAGTYEQY
TRBV7-3	TRBJ2-1	11	ASSLGRDNEQF
TRBV27	TRBJ1-2	12	ASSSTGGNYGYT
TRBV7-9	TRBJ2-7	13	ASSLPTSGPYEQY
TRBV5-1	TRBJ2-1	13	ASSLGGRFYNEQF
TRBV5-6	TRBJ1-1	13	ASSLQQQGDTEAF
TRBV6-5	TRBJ1-2	13	ASRGRTGMTGGYT
TRBV2	TRBJ2-7	13	ASSERDSRFYEQY
TRBV28	TRBJ2-5	12	ASSPRGLIETQY
TRBV6-5	TRBJ2-7	13	ASSYGLAGGYEQY
TRBV28	TRBJ2-3	10	ASSTYTDTQY
TRBV9	TRBJ2-7	12	ASSVAQGDYEQY
TRBV13	TRBJ2-1	12	ASSLPAGANEQF
TRBV30	TRBJ2-6	14	AWSVTQETGANVLT
TRBV2	TRBJ2-1	14	ASSSAGGGSYNEQF
TRBV28	TRBJ1-4	14	ASTPSSGASNEKLF
TRBV7-2	TRBJ1-2	13	ASSTRAEEGYGYT
TRBV28	TRBJ2-7	10	ASSWAAYEQY
TRBV5-1	TRBJ2-7	14	ASSLASAGFTYEQY
TRBV7-9	TRBJ2-5	13	ASSGSGTPAETQY
TRBV6-1	TRBJ2-7	13	ASSEPSGSPYEQY
TRBV5-1	TRBJ2-1	13	ASSFGQGSSNEQF
TRBV7-2	TRBJ2-2	15	ASSYNSGRGSTGELF
TRBV28	TRBJ1-3	11	ASSSGAGNTIY
TRBV5-1	TRBJ2-2	12	ASSTTRATGELF